Below, 32 T cell receptor beta chains from the same sample are listed, as sequenced in a study of Graves' ophthalmopathy and Graves' hyperthyroidism. RNA transcripts yielded amplified TCR beta CDR3 regions. RT-PCR in the first round used HTBI primers; a second-round multiplex PCR followed. TCRdb redid the calling of the multiplex PCR reads with MiXCR, one entry per CDR3 protein. The table has roughly 300,000 distinct CDR3 sequences, about a sixth seen once. The specimen sequenced was peripheral blood. Receptor source: an adult man with Graves' ophthalmopathy.

This clonotype has ten or more counts. The J gene is TRBJ2-5, the V gene TRBV5-1; D is unresolved. The CDR3 spans 13 residues. Looked up from germline, CDR1 is SGHRS and CDR2 is YFSETQ. V lost 2 bases and J lost 3, with 8 bases in between. The CDR3 protein is CASSFFPEETQYF. The CDR3 DNA is TGCGCCAGCAGCTTCTTCCCAGAAGAGACCCAGTACTTC.

Ten or more counts support this clonotype. The chain carries TRBV11-3 and TRBJ2-7; 7 nucleotides agree with TRBD2. This CDR3 comprises 15 residues. V dropped 2 bases and J dropped 2; count of bases not matched to a gene: 6. Germline values: CDR1 SGHNT, CDR2 YENEEA. CDR3 DNA sequence: TGTGCCAGCAGCTTAAGCGGGAATGTCCCCTACGAGCAGTACTTC. Amino acids: CASSLSGNVPYEQYF. The full variable domain, with the rest looked up from reference TRBV11-3 and TRBJ2-7, is EAGVVQSPRYKIIEKKQPVAFWCNPISGHNTLYWYLQNLGQGPELLIRYENEEAVDDSQLPKDRFSAERLKGVDSTLKIQPAELGDSAVYLCASSLSGNVPYEQYFGPGTRLTVT.

This clonotype was observed at least ten times. This chain connects TRBV29-1 to TRBJ2-5, with unresolved D. The germline CDR1 and CDR2 sequences are SQVTM and ANQGSEA. This CDR3 is built from 10 residues. Trimming left V 5 bases short and J 5 bases short, with 6 bases between. CDR3 sequence reads: CSVPMETQYF. For the CDR3, the DNA is TGCAGCGTTCCTATGGAGACCCAGTACTTC.

This clonotype was recorded many times. CDR3 amino acids: CASSFSKRVLQETQYF. The CDR3 nucleotides are TGTGCCAGCAGTTTCTCTAAGCGGGTGCTCCAAGAGACCCAGTACTTC. This sequence joins TRBV12-3 or TRBV12-4 and TRBJ2-5, with a weak D call TRBD2 (6 bases). This CDR3 has 16 amino acids. Trimming pared 3 bases from V and 1 base from J, leaving 15 bases between.

The table lists this clonotype with many counts. DNA for the CDR3: TGCGCCAGCAGCCTAACCGACAGGGGCAGCTACACCTTC. Translating gives CASSLTDRGSYTF. This sequence joins TRBV5-1 and TRBJ1-2, with 8 bases aligning to TRBD1. Germline V gene data show CDR1 as SGHRS and CDR2 as YFSETQ. V lost 4 bases and J lost 9; bases outside the gene matches: 8. CDR3 length equals 13 residues.

Ten or more counts support this clonotype. The rearrangement joins TRBV5-1 to TRBJ2-2, with 7 bases fitting TRBD1. The CDR3 is 15 residues long. The V segment lost 6 bases and the J segment 0 bases; nucleotides outside the gene matches: 5. CDR1 and CDR2 (germline): SGHRS, YFSETQ. CDR3 DNA sequence: TGCGCCAGCAATACGGACAGGCCGAACACCGGGGAGCTGTTTTTT. It translates to CASNTDRPNTGELFF.

In its sample, this clonotype was seen many times. The genes are TRBV7-2 and TRBJ2-4, with 8 bases fitting TRBD2. The CDR3 has 15 amino acids. CDR1 and CDR2 from the germline V gene are SGHTA and FQGNSA. Trimming at V came to 2 bases and at J to 9 bases, leaving 9 bases not matched to a gene. The CDR3 DNA follows: TGTGCCAGCAGCTTAAGCGGGACTAGGGATGCCATTCAGTACTTC. Translating it yields CASSLSGTRDAIQYF.

In this sample, this clonotype turned up many times. The rearrangement uses TRBV12-3 or TRBV12-4 and TRBJ2-2; D possibly corresponds to TRBD1 (5 bases). The CDR3 has 14 amino acids. V shed 7 bases and J shed 1 base, with 10 bases lying between them. The CDR3: CASTTTVNTGELFF. CDR3 bases: TGTGCCAGCACTACGACAGTGAACACCGGGGAGCTGTTTTTT.

This clonotype was recorded many times. The chain couples TRBV29-1 to TRBJ2-5; 9 bases are a match to TRBD2. The CDR3 has 16 residues. Germline assignment: CDR1 SQVTM and CDR2 ANQGSEA. Unmatched junction bases numbered 11, after V lost 4 bases and J lost 2 bases. This chain's CDR3 is CSVGGLAGSGQETQYF. The CDR3, as DNA: TGCAGCGTTGGAGGCCTAGCGGGGAGCGGGCAAGAGACCCAGTACTTC.

This clonotype was recorded at least ten times. This chain links TRBV7-8 with TRBJ2-7; D perhaps matches TRBD2 (5 bases). Deletions cut 1 base from V and 6 bases from J, with 13 bases between. CDR1 and CDR2 from the germline V gene are SGHVS and FQNEAQ. This CDR3 comprises 14 residues. The CDR3 here is CASSLEGLSVEQYF. CDR3 coding DNA: TGTGCCAGCAGCTTAGAAGGACTTTCCGTCGAGCAGTACTTC.

This clonotype was recorded at least ten times. This rearrangement joins TRBV20-1 to TRBJ1-5, with D possibly matching TRBD1 (5 bases). V was shortened by 6 bases and J by 7 bases, with 22 bases between the two germline ends. Germline V CDR1 and CDR2: DFQATT, SNEGSKA (reference sequence). The CDR3 loop spans 15 amino acids. CDR3 loop: CSAHDSRVVRQPQHF. The CDR3 region has the DNA TGCAGTGCGCACGACAGTCGGGTGGTCAGGCAGCCCCAGCATTTT.

Ten or more counts support this clonotype. The J gene is TRBJ1-1, the V gene TRBV7-2; D unclear. Germline V CDR1 and CDR2: SGHTA, FQGNSA. V lost 0 bases and J 6 bases, leaving 8 bases between the germline ends. The CDR3 has 13 amino acids. CDR3 bases: TGTGCCAGCAGCTTAGCGGTGCGGGCTGAAGCTTTCTTT. Protein product: CASSLAVRAEAFF.

This clonotype showed up just a few times. The chain couples TRBV6-1 to TRBJ1-1; TRBD1 agrees at 8 bases. Trimming cost V 8 bases and J 0 bases; bases outside gene matches: 2. The CDR3 is 13 residues long. Per the germline V gene, CDR1 is MNHNS and CDR2 is SASEGT. Here the CDR3 reads CASHRGMNTEAFF. DNA for the CDR3: TGTGCCAGCCACAGGGGGATGAACACTGAAGCTTTCTTT.

This clonotype was observed many times. CDR3 in DNA: TGCAGCGTTTCACTGGGGCAGGGGGGCACTGAAGCTTTCTTT. This encodes CSVSLGQGGTEAFF. V gene TRBV29-1 combines with J gene TRBJ1-1; 7 nucleotides align to TRBD1. The CDR3 consists of 14 residues. V lost 5 bases to trimming and J lost 4 bases; unmatched junction nucleotides: 10. Germline V gives CDR1 SQVTM, CDR2 ANQGSEA.

CDR3 region: CASSRLAGGAETQYF. CDR3 sequence (DNA): TGTGCCAGCAGCCGACTAGCGGGGGGGGCCGAGACCCAGTACTTC. V and J are TRBV11-2 and TRBJ2-5, with 14 positions matching TRBD2. V was pared by 5 bases and J by 5 bases, with 4 bases of the junction left unmatched. From germline, CDR1 is SGHAT and CDR2 FQNNGV. The CDR3 runs 15 residues.

The table lists this clonotype with many counts. This chain links TRBV29-1 with TRBJ1-2; 7 nucleotides agree with TRBD1. This CDR3 region has 14 residues. Germline CDR1 SQVTM, CDR2 ANQGSEA. V gave up 5 bases and J gave up 2 bases; unmatched junction bases: 8. This CDR3 is CSVRRPGQNYGYTF. The CDR3 DNA reads TGCAGCGTTAGACGACCGGGACAGAACTATGGCTACACCTTC. The variable domain in full, with the rest retrieved from reference TRBV29-1 and TRBJ1-2, is SAVISQKPSRDICQRGTSLTIQCQVDSQVTMMFWYRQQPGQSLTLIATANQGSEATYESGFVIDKFPISRPNLTFSTLTVSNMSPEDSSIYLCSVRRPGQNYGYTFGSGTRLTVV.

This clonotype was detected many times. This chain uses TRBV14 with TRBJ2-2; D is unresolved. Germline V gene data show CDR1 as SGHDN and CDR2 as FVKESK. V lost 4 bases and J lost 6, with 6 bases in between. There are 12 residues in the CDR3. Written as DNA, the CDR3 is TGTGCCAGCAGCCTTAGTGCCGGGGAGCTGTTTTTT. Translated: CASSLSAGELFF.

The J gene is TRBJ2-7, the V gene TRBV7-3, with 9 bases fitting TRBD2. Trimming cost V 1 base and J 2 bases; bases outside gene matches: 3. Germline V gives CDR1 SGHTA, CDR2 FQGTGA. This CDR3 is 15 amino acids long. The CDR3: CASSLNAGGPYEQYF. CDR3 nucleotide sequence: TGTGCCAGCAGCTTAAATGCGGGAGGGCCCTACGAGCAGTACTTC.

This clonotype was counted many times. The genes are TRBV12-3 or TRBV12-4 and TRBJ1-1; D is undetermined. The CDR3 has 14 amino acids. V gave up 5 bases and J gave up 4 bases, with 14 bases separating them. CDR3 DNA: TGTGCCAGCAGTCCTCAAGGCTGGGGCACTGAAGCTTTCTTT. Encoded protein: CASSPQGWGTEAFF.

This chain joins TRBV15 and TRBJ1-1, with D uncertain. Per germline, CDR1 LNHNV and CDR2 YYDKDF (reference sequence). This CDR3 region has 15 residues. V lost 0 bases to trimming and J lost 1 base, with 9 bases between them. CDR3 amino acids: CATSRDGPKNTEAFF. The CDR3 DNA sequence: TGTGCCACCAGCAGAGATGGGCCAAAGAACACTGAAGCTTTCTTT.

Ten or more counts support this clonotype. This chain uses TRBV12-3 or TRBV12-4 with TRBJ2-7, with a weak D call TRBD1 (6 bases). V was trimmed by 6 bases and J by 0 bases, leaving 12 bases between them. This CDR3 is 14 amino acids long. This chain's CDR3 is CASSPGQSSYEQYF. CDR3 DNA: TGTGCCAGCAGCCCCGGACAGTCCTCCTACGAGCAGTACTTC.

This clonotype was observed at least ten times. J is TRBJ1-2 and V is TRBV20-1, with 8 bases matching TRBD1. CDR3 length equals 15 residues. Germline values: CDR1 DFQATT, CDR2 SNEGSKA (reference sequence). V lost 8 bases, J lost 4 bases, and 15 bases stayed unmatched. DNA for the CDR3: TGCAGTCACGAAGCAGGGGGCGTCGGTCCCTATGGCTACACCTTC. It encodes CSHEAGGVGPYGYTF.

This clonotype was seen repeatedly, ten times or more. The chain uses TRBV20-1 and TRBJ1-5, with 8 bases matching TRBD1. The length of the CDR3 is 13 residues. Germline CDR1 DFQATT, CDR2 SNEGSKA (reference sequence). The junction had 3 bases not matched to a gene; V was cut back by 6 bases and J by 2 bases. CDR3 coding DNA: TGCAGTGCACCGGACAGGGGCAATCAGCCCCAGCATTTT. It specifies CSAPDRGNQPQHF.

This clonotype appeared many times. The gene calls are TRBV6-2 or TRBV6-3 and TRBJ2-5; D gene ambiguous. CDR1 MNHEY and CDR2 SVGEGT come from the germline V gene. Trimming removed 2 bases at V and 1 base at J, with 8 bases between. The CDR3 is 14 amino acids. The chain's CDR3 is CASSYRTIQETQYF. The CDR3 nucleotides read TGTGCCAGCAGTTACAGGACCATCCAAGAGACCCAGTACTTC.

This clonotype showed up many times. The chain combines TRBV5-1 with TRBJ2-2, with D uncertain. Per the germline V gene, CDR1 is SGHRS and CDR2 is YFSETQ. With 0 bases removed from V and 6 bases from J, the gap between germline ends came to 6 bases. The CDR3 spans 13 residues. Here the CDR3 DNA reads TGCGCCAGCAGCTTGGAAGCTCCCGGGGAGCTGTTTTTT. It encodes CASSLEAPGELFF.

This clonotype was observed many times. The V gene is TRBV20-1, the J gene TRBJ1-1, with unresolved D. The CDR3 has 12 amino acids. Germline V gives CDR1 DFQATT, CDR2 SNEGSKA (reference sequence). V lost 4 bases, J lost 1 base, and 7 bases lay in between. The CDR3 reads CSATRWNTEAFF. CDR3 coding DNA: TGCAGTGCTACGCGGTGGAACACTGAAGCTTTCTTT.

The sample holds a few counts of this clonotype. V gene TRBV2 combines with J gene TRBJ1-1; D may be TRBD1 (6 bases). Per germline, CDR1 SNHLY and CDR2 FYNNEI. The CDR3 has 16 residues. The germline V and J ends were trimmed by 7 bases and 0 bases, with 18 bases remaining between them. In nucleotides, the CDR3 is TGTGCCAGCATTAGGGGGGCCTGGGGGCTGAACACTGAAGCTTTCTTT. Protein product: CASIRGAWGLNTEAFF.

This clonotype was observed at least ten times. The chain joins TRBV12-5 to TRBJ2-6; tentative D call: TRBD1 (6 bases). Trimming cost V 8 bases and J 2 bases, with 16 bases left between them. In germline, CDR1 is LGHNT, CDR2 FRNRAP. The CDR3 extends over 16 amino acids. The CDR3 nucleotides read TGTGCTAGTCCCCGGGACACTCGAACTGGGGCCAACGTCCTGACTTTC. Amino acid sequence: CASPRDTRTGANVLTF.

This clonotype was counted ten times or more. The rearrangement links TRBV5-6 to TRBJ1-3, with D possibly TRBD1 on 5 matching bases. V lost 3 bases and J 5 bases, leaving 12 bases between the germline ends. Germline loops: CDR1 SGHDT, CDR2 YYEEEE. CDR3 length equals 14 residues. The CDR3 region is CASSSAGARNTIYF. CDR3 nucleotides: TGTGCCAGCAGCTCGGCCGGGGCGAGAAACACCATATATTTT.

The chain recombines TRBV6-1 with TRBJ1-2; 9 nucleotides align to TRBD1. This CDR3 has 14 amino acids. Per germline, CDR1 MNHNS and CDR2 SASEGT. J gave up 6 bases and V 6 bases, and 8 bases lay outside the gene matches. The CDR3: CASSSPGTGHGYTF. The CDR3, as DNA: TGTGCCAGCAGCTCCCCCGGGACAGGGCATGGCTACACCTTC.

This clonotype was observed many times. The V and J genes are TRBV10-3 and TRBJ2-7, with TRBD2 identical over 15 bases. This CDR3 comprises 16 residues. CDR1 ENHRY and CDR2 SYGVKD come from the germline V gene. J lost 7 bases, V lost 7 bases, and 11 bases had no gene match. The CDR3 nucleotides are TGTGCCATCACCACCGGGACTAGCGGGAGGACGGGTGAGCAGTACTTC. Its protein is CAITTGTSGRTGEQYF.

This clonotype was seen repeatedly, ten times or more. The chain combines TRBV30 with TRBJ2-1; D unclear. Germline values: CDR1 GTSNPN, CDR2 SVGIG (reference sequence). This CDR3 comprises 12 residues. The V gene lost 4 bases and the J gene lost 6 bases, with 10 bases spanning the gap. CDR3: CAWIPGVNEQFF. The CDR3 coding sequence is TGTGCCTGGATTCCAGGAGTCAATGAGCAGTTCTTC.